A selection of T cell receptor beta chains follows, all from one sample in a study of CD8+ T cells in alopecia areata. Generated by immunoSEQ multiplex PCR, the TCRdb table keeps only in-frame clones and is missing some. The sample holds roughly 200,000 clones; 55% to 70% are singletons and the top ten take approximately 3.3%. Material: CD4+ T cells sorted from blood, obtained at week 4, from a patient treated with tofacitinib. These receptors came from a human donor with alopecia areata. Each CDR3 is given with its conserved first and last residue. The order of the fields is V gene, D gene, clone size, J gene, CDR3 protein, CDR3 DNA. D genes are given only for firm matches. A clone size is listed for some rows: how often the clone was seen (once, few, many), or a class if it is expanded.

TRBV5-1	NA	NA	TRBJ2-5	CASSLRAGPQETQYF	TGCGCCAGCAGCTTGCGAGCAGGACCTCAAGAGACCCAGTACTTC
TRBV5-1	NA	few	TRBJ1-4	CASSFSANNEKLFF	TGCGCCAGCAGTTTTTCGGCCAATAATGAAAAACTGTTTTTT
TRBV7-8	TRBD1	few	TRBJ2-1	CASSLEDRGPYNEQFF	TGTGCCAGCAGCTTAGAGGACAGGGGGCCCTACAATGAGCAGTTCTTC
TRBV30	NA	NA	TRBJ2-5	CAWSLIEETQYF	TGTGCCTGGAGTCTAATCGAGGAGACCCAGTACTTC
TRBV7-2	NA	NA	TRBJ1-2	CASSLSRDTPGYTF	TGTGCCAGCAGCTTAAGCCGGGACACCCCTGGCTACACCTTC
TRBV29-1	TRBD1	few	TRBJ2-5	CSVEGRDSQETQYF	TGCAGCGTTGAAGGCCGGGACAGTCAAGAGACCCAGTACTTC
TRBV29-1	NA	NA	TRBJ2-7	CSGADTFYEQYF	TGCAGCGGGGCGGACACTTTCTACGAGCAGTACTTC
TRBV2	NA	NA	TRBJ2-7	CASTRGPYEQYF	TGTGCCAGCACCCGAGGACCGTACGAGCAGTACTTC
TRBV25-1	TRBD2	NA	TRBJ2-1	CASPWRPGGGAGEQFF	TGTGCCAGCCCCTGGAGACCGGGCGGGGGGGCCGGTGAGCAGTTCTTC
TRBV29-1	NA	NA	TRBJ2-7	CSVGDGMYEQYF	TGCAGCGTAGGGGACGGGATGTACGAGCAGTACTTC
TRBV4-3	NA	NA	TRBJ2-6	CASSQDLEGYGANVLTF	TGCGCCAGCAGCCAAGATTTGGAGGGGTATGGGGCCAACGTCCTGACTTTC
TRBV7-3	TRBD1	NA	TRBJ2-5	CASSLGTGSDETQYF	TGTGCCAGCAGCCTCGGGACAGGGAGCGATGAGACCCAGTACTTC
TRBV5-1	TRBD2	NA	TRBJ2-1	CASTPSGDYNEQFF	TGCGCCAGCACCCCTAGCGGGGACTACAATGAGCAGTTCTTC
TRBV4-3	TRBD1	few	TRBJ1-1	CASSRGTAEAFF	TGCGCCAGCAGCCGAGGGACAGCTGAAGCTTTCTTT
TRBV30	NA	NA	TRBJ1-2	CAWTPPTPWGSRNYGYTF	TGTGCCTGGACCCCCCCCACACCCTGGGGGTCGAGGAACTATGGCTACACCTTC
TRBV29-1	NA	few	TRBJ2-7	CSVVETGPPYEQYF	TGCAGCGTTGTAGAGACAGGTCCCCCCTACGAGCAGTACTTC
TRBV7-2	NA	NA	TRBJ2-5	CASSLHGTSETQYF	TGTGCCAGCAGCTTACACGGGACCAGTGAGACCCAGTACTTC
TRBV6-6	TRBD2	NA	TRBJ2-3	CASRGTSGGYTDTQYF	TGTGCCAGCAGAGGGACTAGCGGGGGGTACACAGATACGCAGTATTTT
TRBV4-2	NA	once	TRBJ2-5	CASSQEPWGSAGETQYF	TGTGCCAGCAGCCAAGAGCCGTGGGGTAGCGCGGGTGAGACCCAGTACTTC
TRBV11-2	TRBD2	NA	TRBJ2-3	CASTRTSGATDTQYF	TGTGCCAGCACCCGGACTAGCGGAGCAACAGATACGCAGTATTTT
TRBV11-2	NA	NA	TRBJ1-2	CASSLIETYGYGYTF	TGTGCCAGCAGCTTAATAGAAACCTACGGCTATGGCTACACCTTC
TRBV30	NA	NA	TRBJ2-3	CAWSVLGDSTDTQYF	TGTGCCTGGAGTGTACTAGGGGACAGCACAGATACGCAGTATTTT